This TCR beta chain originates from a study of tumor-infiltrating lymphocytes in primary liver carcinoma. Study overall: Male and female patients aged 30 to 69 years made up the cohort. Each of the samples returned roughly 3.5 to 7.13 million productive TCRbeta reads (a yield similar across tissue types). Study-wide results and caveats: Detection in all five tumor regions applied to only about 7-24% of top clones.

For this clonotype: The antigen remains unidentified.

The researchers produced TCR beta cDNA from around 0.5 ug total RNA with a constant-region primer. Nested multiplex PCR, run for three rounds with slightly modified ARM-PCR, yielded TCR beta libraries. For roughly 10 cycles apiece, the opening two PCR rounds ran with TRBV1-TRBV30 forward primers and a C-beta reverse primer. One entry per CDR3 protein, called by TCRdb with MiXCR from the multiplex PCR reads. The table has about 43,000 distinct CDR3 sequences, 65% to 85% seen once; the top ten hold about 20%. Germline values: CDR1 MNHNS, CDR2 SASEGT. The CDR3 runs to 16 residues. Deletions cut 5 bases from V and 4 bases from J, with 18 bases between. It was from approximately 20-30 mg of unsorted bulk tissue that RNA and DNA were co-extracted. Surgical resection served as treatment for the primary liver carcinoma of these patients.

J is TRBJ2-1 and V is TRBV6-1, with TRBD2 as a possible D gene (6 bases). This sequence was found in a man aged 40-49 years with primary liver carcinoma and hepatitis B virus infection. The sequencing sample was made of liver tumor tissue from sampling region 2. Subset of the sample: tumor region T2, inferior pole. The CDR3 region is CASSPTGLSSYNEQFF. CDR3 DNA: TGTGCCAGCAGTCCTACGGGACTTAGCTCTTACAATGAGCAGTTCTTC.